This T cell receptor beta chain was recovered during a study of T cell responses to AZD1222 COVID-19 vaccine. As for the study in general: Analyses pooled second doses at about 4 or about 12 weeks.

Profiled with immunoSEQ multiplex PCR; TCRdb holds only in-frame clones, not every one. The sample holds about 100,000 clones, 70% to 90% seen once. Regarding this clone: Antigen specificity is unknown.

The ends were cut back, 5 bases at V and 3 bases at J, with 11 bases in the middle. The germline gives CDR1 SNHLY, CDR2 FYNNEI. The CDR3 spans 13 residues. Findings of the study overall: Among AZD1222 vaccinees, only six were seropositive at baseline. Two doses of AZD1222 preceded a rise in Spike-specific TCR breadth and depth. Possibly, clonal diversity was underestimated; donors were largely white British and included more females.

The origin of this receptor is an adult in good health. The material was peripheral blood, obtained on day 0 of AZD1222 vaccination. The genes are TRBV2 and TRBJ2-7; D is perhaps TRBD1 (6 bases). The CDR3 bases are TGTGCCAGCAGTAACAGGGTCGACTACGAGCAGTACTTC. This sequence encodes CASSNRVDYEQYF.